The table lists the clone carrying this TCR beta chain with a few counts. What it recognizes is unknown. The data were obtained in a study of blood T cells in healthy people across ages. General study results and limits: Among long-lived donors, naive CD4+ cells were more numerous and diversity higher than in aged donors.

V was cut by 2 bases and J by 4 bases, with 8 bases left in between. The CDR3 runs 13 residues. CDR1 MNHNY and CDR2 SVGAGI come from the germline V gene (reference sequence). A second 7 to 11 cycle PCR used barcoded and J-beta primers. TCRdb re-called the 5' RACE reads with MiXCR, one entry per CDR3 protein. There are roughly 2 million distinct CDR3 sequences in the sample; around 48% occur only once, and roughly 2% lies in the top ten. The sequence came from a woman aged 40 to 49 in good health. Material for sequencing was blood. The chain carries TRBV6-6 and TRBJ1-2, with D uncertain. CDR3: CASSYGQPYGYTF. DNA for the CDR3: TGTGCCAGCAGTTACGGGCAGCCCTATGGCTACACCTTC.